What follows are 32 T cell receptor beta chains derived from one specimen sequenced in a study of vaccination effects on CD4 cells after COVID-19. Clones were sequenced by immunoSEQ multiplex PCR, and TCRdb holds only the in-frame ones, with some missing. The table shows around 24,000 clones, with about 72% occurring only once. Antigen-specific CD4+ T cells were expanded with viral peptide pools in the ViraFEST assay before sequencing. It was after around 10 days of culture that CD4+ T cells were isolated. Their SARS-CoV-2 infection, verified by PCR, occurred between March and December 2020. For these receptors, no antigen is known. Sequenced here: CD4+ T cells from PBMCs cultured with SARS-CoV-2 spike peptides, sampled before COVID-19 vaccination. These receptor sequences come from a human donor who had a prior SARS-CoV-2 infection.

The genes are TRBV18 and TRBJ2-6; 11 nucleotides line up with TRBD1. The CDR3 covers 19 residues. With 5 bases clipped from V and 0 bases from J, the junction kept 9 bases outside the gene matches. Per germline, CDR1 KGHSH and CDR2 LQKENI. The CDR3 sequence is CASSGLPGQGVSGANVLTF. CDR3 DNA sequence: TGTGCCAGCTCAGGCTTACCGGGACAGGGGGTCTCTGGGGCCAACGTCCTGACTTTC.

The gene calls are TRBV6-5 and TRBJ1-2, with 10 bases lining up with TRBD1. V lost 2 bases to trimming and J lost 1 base; unmatched junction nucleotides: 4. The CDR3 consists of 16 residues. The germline CDR1 and CDR2 sequences are MNHEY and SVGAGI. The CDR3 sequence is CASSYVRTGGNYGYTF. In nucleotides, the CDR3 is TGTGCCAGCAGTTACGTTAGGACAGGGGGTAACTATGGCTACACCTTC.

The chain carries TRBV23-1 and TRBJ1-3; perhaps TRBD1 as D (5 bases). TRBV23-1 is an ORF for which the function is uncertain. With 0 bases removed from V and 11 bases from J, the gap between germline ends came to 23 bases. This CDR3 contains 17 residues. The CDR3 spells CASSQSKQVQRLVPIYF. DNA of the CDR3: TGCGCCAGCAGTCAATCGAAACAGGTCCAACGCCTAGTCCCCATATATTTT.

J is TRBJ2-5 and V is TRBV2; 10 bases fit TRBD1. V was pared by 6 bases and J by 5 bases, with 9 bases of the junction left unmatched. Germline loops: CDR1 SNHLY, CDR2 FYNNEI. This CDR3 is built from 15 residues. DNA of the CDR3: TGTGCCAGCAGGGACAGGGGGAGAATACGGGAGACCCAGTACTTC. This codes for CASRDRGRIRETQYF.

The chain combines TRBV19 with TRBJ2-3; TRBD2 aligns across 10 bases. CDR3 length: 16 residues. The ends lost 6 bases at V and 2 bases at J; junction bases unmatched: 8. Germline CDR1 reads LNHDA; CDR2 reads SQIVND (reference sequence). CDR3 protein: CASRSIAGGATDTQYF. CDR3 DNA: TGTGCCAGTAGGAGTATAGCGGGGGGTGCCACAGATACGCAGTATTTT.

J is TRBJ1-6 and V is TRBV10-3; D call uncertain. V lost 4 bases, J lost 6 bases, and 10 bases lay in between. The V gene's germline CDR1 is ENHRY and CDR2 SYGVKD. The CDR3 spans 14 residues. The CDR3 sequence is CAISAFIGNSPLHF. CDR3 coding DNA: TGTGCCATCAGTGCCTTCATAGGTAATTCACCCCTCCACTTT.

This sequence joins TRBV6-6 and TRBJ2-7; 8 positions agree with TRBD1. From germline, CDR1 is MNHNY and CDR2 SVGAGI (reference sequence). The CDR3 is made up of 15 amino acids. Germline trimming cut 3 bases from V and 2 bases from J; bases unmatched to any gene: 6. The CDR3 DNA is TGTGCCAGCAGTTATGGACAGGGATGGGCCTACGAGCAGTACTTC. It is translated as CASSYGQGWAYEQYF.

The chain combines TRBV5-1 with TRBJ1-2; 10 bases match TRBD1. The junction had 7 bases not matched to a gene; V was cut back by 2 bases and J by 6 bases. The CDR3 has 15 residues. The germline gives CDR1 SGHRS, CDR2 YFSETQ. The CDR3 DNA reads TGCGCCAGCAGCTTACAGGGACAGGGGAGTGATGGCTACACCTTC. Amino acid sequence: CASSLQGQGSDGYTF.

This chain links TRBV12-5 with TRBJ2-7; D gene uncertain. The CDR3 is made up of 15 amino acids. Germline values: CDR1 LGHNT, CDR2 FRNRAP. Trimming cost V 0 bases and J 1 base, with 10 bases left between them. The CDR3 reads CASGLVVKPSYEQYF. CDR3 in DNA: TGTGCTAGTGGTTTGGTAGTTAAGCCTTCCTACGAGCAGTACTTC.

The chain recombines TRBV6-2 or TRBV6-3 with TRBJ2-2, with D tentatively TRBD1 (5 bases). Germline V gene data show CDR1 as MNHEY and CDR2 as SVGEGT. Trimming left V 5 bases short and J 2 bases short, with 15 bases between. The CDR3 runs to 16 residues. The CDR3: CASSDLQGFNTGELFF. As DNA, the CDR3 is TGTGCCAGCAGTGACCTTCAGGGTTTTAACACCGGGGAGCTGTTTTTT.

The chain joins TRBV7-6 to TRBJ2-5, with D possibly being TRBD1 (6 bases). This CDR3 is built from 15 residues. V was clipped by 7 bases and J by 6 bases, with 21 bases between them. Germline V lookup: CDR1 SGHVS, CDR2 FNYEAQ. The CDR3 is CASNPILDSRKTQYF. The CDR3 DNA is TGTGCCAGCAACCCAATTTTGGACAGTCGGAAGACCCAGTACTTC.

The CDR3 nucleotides are TGTGCCAGCAGCTTAATGATGGCGGATACGCAGTATTTT. This gives the protein CASSLMMADTQYF. The chain recombines TRBV7-3 with TRBJ2-3; D gene unclear. With 1 base removed from V and 6 bases from J, the gap between germline ends came to 8 bases. The germline V gene encodes CDR1 SGHTA and CDR2 FQGTGA. The CDR3 loop spans 13 amino acids.

The J gene is TRBJ2-1, the V gene TRBV7-3, with 9 nucleotides matching TRBD2. The junction had 9 bases not matched to a gene; V was cut back by 2 bases and J by 16 bases. The CDR3 sequence is 13 residues long. The germline CDR1 and CDR2 sequences are SGHTA and FQGTGA. The CDR3: CASSLEIGTSYFF. In nucleotides, the CDR3 is TGTGCCAGCAGCTTAGAGATCGGGACTAGCTACTTCTTC.

The rearrangement links TRBV7-8 to TRBJ2-4; D is possibly TRBD2 (6 bases). CDR3 length equals 14 residues. The V end was cut by 0 bases, the J end by 13 bases, with 16 bases between. Germline V CDR1 and CDR2: SGHVS, FQNEAQ. CDR3 in amino acids: CASSLARTSPGQYF. The CDR3 DNA reads TGTGCCAGCAGCTTAGCGCGAACTAGCCCAGGGCAGTACTTC.

This rearrangement joins TRBV28 to TRBJ2-5; D unresolved. The ends were cut back, 1 base at V and 5 bases at J, with 2 bases in the middle. Per germline, CDR1 MDHEN and CDR2 SYDVKM. The CDR3 sequence is 11 residues long. DNA for the CDR3: TGTGCCAGCAGTTTATATGAGACCCAGTACTTC. Its protein is CASSLYETQYF.

The chain is built from TRBV5-1 and TRBJ2-7; D is unclear. Germline CDR1 SGHRS, CDR2 YFSETQ. V was trimmed by 3 bases and J by 5 bases, leaving 12 bases between them. This CDR3 has 13 amino acids. This CDR3 reads CASSYVLKDEQYF. CDR3 sequence (DNA): TGCGCCAGCAGCTATGTTCTTAAGGACGAGCAGTACTTC.

The chain employs TRBV28 and TRBJ1-4; a weak D match, TRBD1 (6 bases). The CDR3 is 14 residues long. Trimming removed 8 bases at V and 3 bases at J, with 13 bases between. Looked up from germline, CDR1 is MDHEN and CDR2 is SYDVKM. CDR3 in DNA: TGTGCCAGCTCCCAGGGGCCCTCTAATGAAAAACTGTTTTTT. Translated: CASSQGPSNEKLFF.

The V call is TRBV3-1 (or the pseudogene TRBV3-2), the J call TRBJ1-4; D remains unclear. CDR1 and CDR2 (germline): LGHDT, YNNKEL (reference sequence). The CDR3 has 14 amino acids. Trimming took off 4 bases at V and 2 bases at J, with 8 bases between the two ends. CDR3 DNA: TGTGCCAGCAGCCGAGTTGGGACTAATGAAAAACTGTTTTTT. Translated, it gives CASSRVGTNEKLFF.

This clone is classed as medium-sized (0.01 to 0.1%). The V call is TRBV3-1 (or the pseudogene TRBV3-2), the J call TRBJ2-2; D remains unclear. The CDR3 consists of 13 residues. Trimming removed 3 bases from V and 5 bases from J, with 7 bases in between. Germline values: CDR1 LGHDT, CDR2 YNNKEL (reference sequence). The CDR3 sequence is CASSQLSTGELFF. CDR3 coding DNA: TGTGCCAGCAGCCAGCTATCGACCGGGGAGCTGTTTTTT.

Remarks on this clone: This CDR3 is also generated by other DNA sequences in the sample. The rearrangement uses TRBV18 and TRBJ2-2; 12 bases fit TRBD1. CDR3 length: 16 amino acids. Germline V CDR1 and CDR2: KGHSH, LQKENI. J lost 5 bases, V lost 5 bases, and 6 bases had no gene match. CDR3 region: CASSRPGQGATGELFF. CDR3 sequence (DNA): TGTGCCAGCTCAAGGCCGGGACAGGGGGCTACCGGGGAGCTGTTTTTT.

This rearrangement joins TRBV18 to TRBJ1-2; D unclear. Germline CDR1 and CDR2: KGHSH and LQKENI. CDR3 length equals 16 residues. V lost 0 bases, J lost 7 bases, and 18 bases lay in between. CDR3 sequence reads: CASSPPQGFGVGGYTF. The DNA of the CDR3 is TGTGCCAGCTCACCACCGCAAGGGTTTGGTGTTGGTGGCTACACCTTC.

The rearrangement uses TRBV24-1 and TRBJ1-2; the D gene is possibly TRBD1 (5 bases). This CDR3 has 15 amino acids. In germline, CDR1 is KGHDR, CDR2 SFDVKD. Trimming removed 4 bases at V and 7 bases at J, with 18 bases between. CDR3 sequence (DNA): TGTGCCACCAGTGACACACAAAAGGGGAGGATTGGCTACACCTTC. Encoded protein: CATSDTQKGRIGYTF.

This rearrangement joins TRBV10-2 to TRBJ2-5; D gene uncertain. Germline CDR1 and CDR2: WSHSY and SAAADI. The CDR3 totals 13 residues. Trimming left V 8 bases short and J 5 bases short, with 15 bases between. The CDR3 region is CASGLSTWETQYF. The CDR3 DNA sequence: TGCGCCAGCGGTCTTAGTACCTGGGAGACCCAGTACTTC.

This chain joins TRBV19 and TRBJ1-3; 7 nucleotides line up with TRBD1. The CDR3 extends over 15 amino acids. Germline values: CDR1 LNHDA, CDR2 SQIVND (reference sequence). With 4 bases clipped from V and 4 bases from J, the junction kept 7 bases outside the gene matches. CDR3 loop: CASSTRQGIGNTIYF. The CDR3 nucleotides read TGTGCCAGTAGTACAAGACAGGGTATCGGAAACACCATATATTTT.

The CDR3: CASSLETVSGYTF. CDR3 DNA: TGTGCCAGCAGCTTGGAGACGGTCTCTGGCTACACCTTC. J is TRBJ1-2 and V is TRBV5-5, with unresolved D. The CDR3 length is 13 residues. V lost 0 bases, J lost 7 bases, and 10 bases lay in between. Germline V gives CDR1 SGHKS, CDR2 YYEKEE (reference sequence).

The chain uses TRBV5-1 and TRBJ1-4; TRBD1 might be the D (6 bases). The CDR3 extends over 15 amino acids. Germline assignment: CDR1 SGHRS and CDR2 YFSETQ. V dropped 0 bases and J dropped 7 bases, with 13 bases sitting between them. CDR3 in DNA: TGCGCCAGCAGCTTGGCCCTGGGGGCGCGTGAAAAACTGTTTTTT. It encodes CASSLALGAREKLFF.

The rearrangement joins TRBV28 to TRBJ2-7, with a tentative D call TRBD1 (6 bases). With 6 bases removed from V and 3 bases from J, the gap between germline ends came to 9 bases. Germline V lookup: CDR1 MDHEN, CDR2 SYDVKM. The CDR3 is 12 residues long. Here the CDR3 DNA reads TGTGCCAGCAGCCGGACAGACTACGAGCAGTACTTC. Encoded protein: CASSRTDYEQYF.

On this clone: The DNA is omitted, as the CDR3 cannot be located on it reliably, and the CDR3 follows TCRdb's listing. The gene calls are TRBV2 and TRBJ1-2. Looked up from germline, CDR1 is SNHLY and CDR2 is FYNNEI. The CDR3 totals 13 residues, both ends included. The CDR3 here is CASSTSGRGVYTF.

This clone was seen more than once but under ten times. J is TRBJ1-6 and V is TRBV18; the match to TRBD1 covers 9 bases. Germline V gene sequence: CDR1 KGHSH, CDR2 LQKENI. The V and J ends lost 2 bases and 10 bases, in that order; junction bases with no gene match: 6. CDR3 size: 15 residues. The CDR3 nucleotides read TGTGCCAGCTCACCATGGGACAGGGCCGCCTCACCCCTCCACTTT. Its translation: CASSPWDRAASPLHF.

V and J are TRBV27 and TRBJ2-1; 7 bases map to TRBD2. With 7 bases clipped from V and 0 bases from J, the junction kept 3 bases outside the gene matches. Germline assignment: CDR1 MNHEY and CDR2 SMNVEV (reference sequence). This CDR3 region has 14 residues. CDR3 DNA sequence: TGTGCCAGCAAGGGACTAAACTCCTACAATGAGCAGTTCTTC. Its protein is CASKGLNSYNEQFF.

The chain couples TRBV6-5 to TRBJ2-7, with 9 bases lining up with TRBD1. Trimming took 2 bases from V and 4 from J; bases not matched to a gene: 3. The V gene's germline CDR1 is MNHEY and CDR2 SVGAGI. The CDR3 is 14 residues long. CDR3 in DNA: TGTGCCAGCAGTTACAAGGGACAGGGTTACGAGCAGTACTTC. It codes for CASSYKGQGYEQYF.

The chain combines TRBV30 with TRBJ2-3; D not certain. This CDR3 is 14 amino acids long. V was shortened by 6 bases and J by 0 bases, with 13 bases between the two germline ends. Germline values: CDR1 GTSNPN, CDR2 SVGIG (reference sequence). CDR3 amino acids: CACDSGTSTDTQYF. The CDR3 nucleotides read TGTGCCTGTGATTCTGGAACTAGCACAGATACGCAGTATTTT.